These T cell receptor beta chains were read from a single sample in a study of immune heterogeneity within non-small cell lung tumors. TCRdb analysed the multiplex PCR reads with MiXCR anew, one entry per CDR3 protein. The sample has more than 3,500 distinct CDR3 sequences; under 30% are singletons. The sample taken for sequencing was lung tumor tissue. All receptors come from a man over 45 with non-small cell lung cancer. Both conserved end residues are part of each CDR3. Fields, in order: J gene, V gene, D gene, clone size, CDR3 DNA, CDR3 protein. A D gene is named only where the DNA matches it firmly. Some rows mark clone size as missing; the rest say once, few, many or name a class of expanded clone.

J gene: TRBJ2-7
V gene: TRBV19
D gene: TRBD1
clone size: medium-sized
CDR3 DNA: TGTGCCAGTAGTATAGTCGGAGGACAGGGGGCAATCGGCGAGCAGTACTTC
CDR3 protein: CASSIVGGQGAIGEQYF

J gene: TRBJ1-2
V gene: TRBV20-1
D gene: NA
clone size: medium-sized
CDR3 DNA: TGCAGTGCTCTTCCTACCCTAGGGGGGGGCTACACCTTC
CDR3 protein: CSALPTLGGGYTF

J gene: TRBJ2-1
V gene: TRBV3-1
D gene: TRBD2
clone size: many
CDR3 DNA: TGTGCCAGCAGGCAGCGGGAGGACCGAGGTGAGCAGTTCTTC
CDR3 protein: CASRQREDRGEQFF

J gene: TRBJ1-1
V gene: TRBV11-1
D gene: NA
clone size: many
CDR3 DNA: TGTGCCAGCACCCCTAGGGAGATGAACACTGAAGCTTTCTTT
CDR3 protein: CASTPREMNTEAFF

J gene: TRBJ2-2
V gene: TRBV3-1
D gene: TRBD2
clone size: many
CDR3 DNA: TGTGCCAGCAGCCTAGCGGGACGTTTTCACGGGGAGCTGTTTTTT
CDR3 protein: CASSLAGRFHGELFF

J gene: TRBJ2-2
V gene: TRBV27
D gene: TRBD1
clone size: NA
CDR3 DNA: TGTGCCAACAGTTCACGGACAGGACATACTAACACCGGGGAGCTGTTTTTT
CDR3 protein: CANSSRTGHTNTGELFF

J gene: TRBJ1-5
V gene: TRBV28
D gene: NA
clone size: medium-sized
CDR3 DNA: TGTGCCAGCAGTCACAGGGACGGCAATCAGCCCCAGCATTTT
CDR3 protein: CASSHRDGNQPQHF

J gene: TRBJ2-1
V gene: TRBV20-1
D gene: NA
clone size: many
CDR3 DNA: TGCAGTGCTAGAAACTACGGGGGCAATGAGCAGTTCTTC
CDR3 protein: CSARNYGGNEQFF

J gene: TRBJ1-6
V gene: TRBV27
D gene: TRBD1
clone size: medium-sized
CDR3 DNA: TGTGCCAGCAGTCTACTCGGGACAGCGAGTAATTCACCCCTCCACTTT
CDR3 protein: CASSLLGTASNSPLHF

J gene: TRBJ2-5
V gene: TRBV5-6
D gene: NA
clone size: few
CDR3 DNA: TGTGCCAGCAGTTCGGACGTTCAAGAGACCCAGTACTTC
CDR3 protein: CASSSDVQETQYF

J gene: TRBJ2-3
V gene: TRBV27
D gene: NA
clone size: NA
CDR3 DNA: TGTGCCAGCAAGTATTCGGGGGCCGATACGCAGTATTTT
CDR3 protein: CASKYSGADTQYF

J gene: TRBJ1-1
V gene: TRBV29-1
D gene: TRBD1
clone size: medium-sized
CDR3 DNA: TGCAGCGTTCCGGGACAGGGTTACACTGAAGCTTTCTTT
CDR3 protein: CSVPGQGYTEAFF

J gene: TRBJ2-5
V gene: TRBV5-6
D gene: NA
clone size: medium-sized
CDR3 DNA: TGTGCCAGCAGCTTGGACGGGGAAGAGACCCAGTACTTC
CDR3 protein: CASSLDGEETQYF

J gene: TRBJ1-2
V gene: TRBV2
D gene: TRBD1
clone size: medium-sized
CDR3 DNA: TGTGCCAGCAGTTTTACCGGACAGGGGGGCTATGGCTACACCTTC
CDR3 protein: CASSFTGQGGYGYTF

J gene: TRBJ1-1
V gene: TRBV28
D gene: NA
clone size: NA
CDR3 DNA: TGTGCCAGCAGGATTTGGGGGGTTACTGAAGCTTTCTTT
CDR3 protein: CASRIWGVTEAFF

J gene: TRBJ2-3
V gene: TRBV12-3/TRBV12-4
D gene: TRBD2
clone size: medium-sized
CDR3 DNA: TGTGCCAGCAGCGTACTAGCGACGCCTAGCACAGATACGCAGTATTTT
CDR3 protein: CASSVLATPSTDTQYF

J gene: TRBJ2-1
V gene: TRBV20-1
D gene: TRBD2
clone size: medium-sized
CDR3 DNA: TGCAGTGCTAGAGAGGTGACTAGCGGGTGGAATATTCACAATGAGCAGTTCTTC
CDR3 protein: CSAREVTSGWNIHNEQFF

J gene: TRBJ2-7
V gene: TRBV6-1
D gene: TRBD1
clone size: medium-sized
CDR3 DNA: TGTGCCAGCTGGCCGGGACAGGGGGCGAGGGAGCAGTACTTC
CDR3 protein: CASWPGQGAREQYF

J gene: TRBJ2-3
V gene: TRBV7-9
D gene: TRBD2
clone size: many
CDR3 DNA: TGTGCCAGCAGCTTACGTACTAGCGGGAGGGATACGCAGTATTTT
CDR3 protein: CASSLRTSGRDTQYF

J gene: TRBJ2-7
V gene: TRBV6-1
D gene: TRBD1
clone size: NA
CDR3 DNA: TGTGCCAGTGAAGGGACAGGGGGCTCCTACGAGCAGTACTTC
CDR3 protein: CASEGTGGSYEQYF

J gene: TRBJ1-6
V gene: TRBV20-1
D gene: NA
clone size: medium-sized
CDR3 DNA: TGCAGTGCTAGGGACACCTATAATTCACCCCTCCACTTT
CDR3 protein: CSARDTYNSPLHF

J gene: TRBJ1-5
V gene: TRBV5-4
D gene: NA
clone size: many
CDR3 DNA: TGTGCCAGCAGCGTTGCAGGCAATCAGCCCCAGCATTTT
CDR3 protein: CASSVAGNQPQHF

J gene: TRBJ1-1
V gene: TRBV28
D gene: NA
clone size: NA
CDR3 DNA: TGTGCCAGCCAAAGGGGCAGTTCGTACACTGAAGCTTTCTTT
CDR3 protein: CASQRGSSYTEAFF

J gene: TRBJ1-1
V gene: TRBV28
D gene: NA
clone size: NA
CDR3 DNA: TGTGCCAGCAGACCGATATCCCTGAACACTGAAGCTTTCTTT
CDR3 protein: CASRPISLNTEAFF

J gene: TRBJ2-7
V gene: TRBV11-2
D gene: TRBD1
clone size: medium-sized
CDR3 DNA: TGTGCCAGCAGCGTAGGACAGGGGCTGTCCTACGAGCAGTACTTC
CDR3 protein: CASSVGQGLSYEQYF

J gene: TRBJ2-7
V gene: TRBV7-2
D gene: TRBD2
clone size: medium-sized
CDR3 DNA: TGTGCCAGCAGCCCCCTCGGGGGGACCACCTACGAGCAGTACTTC
CDR3 protein: CASSPLGGTTYEQYF

J gene: TRBJ1-1
V gene: TRBV5-1
D gene: NA
clone size: NA
CDR3 DNA: TGCGCCAGCAGCTGGCCCCCCAACACTGAAGCTTTCTTT
CDR3 protein: CASSWPPNTEAFF

J gene: TRBJ1-6
V gene: TRBV6-5
D gene: NA
clone size: once
CDR3 DNA: TGTGCCAGCAGTTACTCGACTTTGGGAAAGAATTCTCGCCTGCACTTT
CDR3 protein: CASSYSTLGKNSRLHF

J gene: TRBJ2-4
V gene: TRBV28
D gene: NA
clone size: few
CDR3 DNA: TGTGCCAGAGGCAACCGGGCCATAAACATTCAGTACTTC
CDR3 protein: CARGNRAINIQYF

J gene: TRBJ2-7
V gene: TRBV14
D gene: TRBD1
clone size: many
CDR3 DNA: TGTGCCAGCAGCCAGGGGATACAGGGGGCGCGGTACTTC
CDR3 protein: CASSQGIQGARYF

J gene: TRBJ1-1
V gene: TRBV20-1
D gene: NA
clone size: many
CDR3 DNA: TGCAGTGCTAGGGGGCCCGGAGGCACTGAAGCTTTCTTT
CDR3 protein: CSARGPGGTEAFF

J gene: TRBJ2-2
V gene: TRBV6-1
D gene: NA
clone size: medium-sized
CDR3 DNA: TGTGCCAGCAGCGAAACAGGGGAGGCCGGGGAGCTGTTTTTT
CDR3 protein: CASSETGEAGELFF

J gene: TRBJ1-1
V gene: TRBV12-3/TRBV12-4
D gene: NA
clone size: NA
CDR3 DNA: TGTGCCAGCAGTTCCCAGGGAGGAGGGACTGAAGCTTTCTTT
CDR3 protein: CASSSQGGGTEAFF

J gene: TRBJ1-6
V gene: TRBV7-8
D gene: NA
clone size: medium-sized
CDR3 DNA: TGTGCCAGCAGCTTAAGTTTCTGGCAGAATAATTCACCCCTCCACTTT
CDR3 protein: CASSLSFWQNNSPLHF

J gene: TRBJ1-4
V gene: TRBV6-5
D gene: NA
clone size: medium-sized
CDR3 DNA: TGTGCCAGCAGTTACTCGTTTGTTACTAATGAAAAACTGTTTTTT
CDR3 protein: CASSYSFVTNEKLFF

J gene: TRBJ1-3
V gene: TRBV12-3/TRBV12-4
D gene: NA
clone size: medium-sized
CDR3 DNA: TGTGCCAGCACCTCACTAGCGAACTCTGGAAACACCATATATTTT
CDR3 protein: CASTSLANSGNTIYF

J gene: TRBJ1-2
V gene: TRBV20-1
D gene: NA
clone size: once
CDR3 DNA: TGCAGTGAAACATTAACGTGGAACTATGGCTACACCTTC
CDR3 protein: CSETLTWNYGYTF

J gene: TRBJ1-5
V gene: TRBV3-1
D gene: NA
clone size: medium-sized
CDR3 DNA: TGTGCCAGCAGTCCGGCAAAAGATCAGCCCCAGCATTTT
CDR3 protein: CASSPAKDQPQHF

J gene: TRBJ2-3
V gene: TRBV15
D gene: TRBD2
clone size: large
CDR3 DNA: TGTGCCACCAGCAGAGATACATTAGCGGGAGGGCAAAAAGATACGCAGTATTTT
CDR3 protein: CATSRDTLAGGQKDTQYF

J gene: TRBJ2-2
V gene: TRBV7-2
D gene: NA
clone size: medium-sized
CDR3 DNA: TGTGCCAGCAGCTTAAGGTCGCAGGGGGGCACCGGGGAGCTGTTTTTT
CDR3 protein: CASSLRSQGGTGELFF

J gene: TRBJ2-1
V gene: TRBV5-1
D gene: NA
clone size: NA
CDR3 DNA: TGCGCCAGCAGCTACCCGGAGGACACCACAGTTCAGATCTCCTACAATGAGCAGTTCTTC
CDR3 protein: CASSYPEDTTVQISYNEQFF

J gene: TRBJ2-1
V gene: TRBV7-9
D gene: TRBD1
clone size: medium-sized
CDR3 DNA: TGTGCCAGCAGCGGCCGGGACAGCACCTACAATGAGCAGTTCTTC
CDR3 protein: CASSGRDSTYNEQFF

J gene: TRBJ1-6
V gene: TRBV20-1
D gene: NA
clone size: medium-sized
CDR3 DNA: TGCAGTGCTAGAGATGTGGCCGCAACGACCGGGTCACCCCTCCACTTT
CDR3 protein: CSARDVAATTGSPLHF

J gene: TRBJ1-1
V gene: TRBV6-1
D gene: TRBD1
clone size: medium-sized
CDR3 DNA: TGTGCCAGCAGTCCCTCCCCCGGACAGGGGGCGAGGAGCACTGAAGCTTTCTTT
CDR3 protein: CASSPSPGQGARSTEAFF

J gene: TRBJ1-5
V gene: TRBV20-1
D gene: NA
clone size: NA
CDR3 DNA: TGCAGTGCTAGAGATCTGTCGGAAGGGTATATCAATCAGCCCCAGCATTTT
CDR3 protein: CSARDLSEGYINQPQHF

J gene: TRBJ1-1
V gene: TRBV11-2
D gene: TRBD1
clone size: medium-sized
CDR3 DNA: TGTGCCAGCAGCTCCAACAGGGGGCAAAACACTGAAGCTTTCTTT
CDR3 protein: CASSSNRGQNTEAFF

J gene: TRBJ2-7
V gene: TRBV2
D gene: NA
clone size: medium-sized
CDR3 DNA: TGTGCCAGCAGGCCTACAGGGTCCGAGCAGTACTTC
CDR3 protein: CASRPTGSEQYF

J gene: TRBJ2-2
V gene: TRBV27
D gene: NA
clone size: medium-sized
CDR3 DNA: TGTGCCAGCAGTTATAACACCGGGGAGCTGTTTTTT
CDR3 protein: CASSYNTGELFF

J gene: TRBJ2-7
V gene: TRBV19
D gene: TRBD1
clone size: NA
CDR3 DNA: TGTGCCAGTAGACCGACAGGGGTCGGTAAGTCCTACGAGCAGTACTTC
CDR3 protein: CASRPTGVGKSYEQYF

J gene: TRBJ2-1
V gene: TRBV6-1
D gene: NA
clone size: medium-sized
CDR3 DNA: TGTGCCAGCAGTGAAGAAATAGCGTACAGCTCCTACAATGAGCAGTTCTTC
CDR3 protein: CASSEEIAYSSYNEQFF

J gene: TRBJ1-3
V gene: TRBV11-2
D gene: NA
clone size: medium-sized
CDR3 DNA: TGTGCCAGCAGCTTTTTTGGAGGAAACACCATATATTTT
CDR3 protein: CASSFFGGNTIYF

J gene: TRBJ2-1
V gene: TRBV7-2
D gene: TRBD1
clone size: medium-sized
CDR3 DNA: TGTGCCAGCAGCTTAGTGGGACAGGGGACCTACAATGAGCAGTTCTTC
CDR3 protein: CASSLVGQGTYNEQFF

J gene: TRBJ2-5
V gene: TRBV20-1
D gene: TRBD2
clone size: medium-sized
CDR3 DNA: TGCAGTGCTAGAGATTCGGGACTAGCGGGAAATCAAGAGACCCAGTACTTC
CDR3 protein: CSARDSGLAGNQETQYF

J gene: TRBJ1-5
V gene: TRBV20-1
D gene: TRBD1
clone size: many
CDR3 DNA: TGCAGTGCAAGCAGGACAGGGGGCATGGGTCAGCCCCAGCATTTT
CDR3 protein: CSASRTGGMGQPQHF